Here is one T cell receptor (beta chain) with its context. Original methodology: Researchers report that nucleated cell counts were estimated from reference gene primer amplification. The repertoire was sequenced with immunoSEQ multiplex PCR; TCRdb's copy has only in-frame clones and lacks some. That table furnishes V, J and clone size, whereas the DNA furnished D and trimming. The sample records over 100,000 clones, roughly 84% being singletons. The data stem from a study of blood T cell repertoires in COVID-19. Study-level background: T cells, B-cell-depleted T cells, or PBMCs provided the cDNA or gDNA that served as material.

The CDR3 spans 19 residues. Germline assignment: CDR1 SGHTA and CDR2 FQGTGA. J was trimmed by 0 bases and V by 5 bases; bases with no gene match: 14. Sequencing used peripheral blood. The chain uses TRBV7-3 and TRBJ2-1, with 9 bases matching TRBD2. The TCR sequence derives from a woman aged 50 to 60 with acute or convalescent COVID-19. CDR3 protein: CASSRKGSSGVSSYNEQFF. The CDR3 region has the DNA TGTGCCAGCAGCAGAAAGGGGTCTAGCGGGGTGAGCTCCTACAATGAGCAGTTCTTC. Full variable domain (missing parts from reference TRBV7-3 and TRBJ2-1): GAGVSQTPSNKVTEKGKYVELRCDPISGHTALYWYRQSLGQGPEFLIYFQGTGAADDSGLPNDRFFAVRPEGSVSTLKIQRTERGDSAVYLCASSRKGSSGVSSYNEQFFGPGTRLTVL.